This T cell receptor beta chain emerged from a study of regulatory T cells in long-lasting Graves disease. Turning to the study itself: To qualify as persistent, Graves' disease required over 5 years of antithyroid drugs with positive TSH receptor antibodies.

On this clonotype: Its target is unknown.

Time point defined: persistent/refractory GD, antithyroid drugs over 5 years with positive TRAb. The TCR library was made from RNA that had been extracted from PBMCs in TRIzol. Arm-PCR of CDR3 regions with iRepertoire HTBI primers generated TCR beta libraries. TCRdb re-called the multiplex PCR reads with MiXCR, one entry per CDR3 protein. Of roughly 500,000 distinct CDR3 sequences listed, 20% to 25% were seen once; the top ten hold 7.1%. With 2 bases clipped from V and 3 bases from J, the junction kept 2 bases outside the gene matches. Germline assignment: CDR1 SNHLY and CDR2 FYNNEI. The length of the CDR3 is 15 residues. Study conclusions and caveats: The study found lower TCR diversity in persistent Graves' patients than in newly diagnosed ones.

The chain uses TRBV2 and TRBJ2-2; TRBD1 aligns across 8 bases. Sample: peripheral blood mononuclear cells (PBMCs), taken when the disease was refractory, from a patient treated with antithyroid drugs. This TCR derives from a female donor with Graves disease. The CDR3 sequence is CASSEQGADTGELFF. CDR3 nucleotides: TGTGCCAGCAGTGAACAGGGGGCGGACACCGGGGAGCTGTTTTTT.